This T cell receptor beta chain was observed in a study of regulatory T cells in long-lasting Graves disease. This CDR3 has 15 amino acids. V shed 1 base and J shed 8 bases, with 13 bases lying between them. Germline CDR1 is SGHRS and CDR2 is YFSETQ. Libraries of TCR beta came from iRepertoire HTBI primers plus Arm-PCR of CDR3 regions. TCRdb ran MiXCR on the multiplex PCR reads and lists one entry per CDR3 protein. Here the sample spans about 360,000 distinct CDR3 sequences, around 15% being singletons. The time point: newly diagnosed GD, antithyroid drugs for less than 3 months. PBMCs provided the RNA from which the TCR library was made. The same specimen was also included in a second study, on T cells in Graves' hyperthyroidism and ophthalmopathy. This second study says: Primed by the HTBI set, a first-round RT-PCR was run on the TCR CDR3.

The clonotype comes from a woman under 30 with Graves disease. The chain is built from TRBV5-1 and TRBJ1-6; D not certain. Sequenced material: peripheral blood mononuclear cells (PBMCs), taken at new diagnosis, from a patient treated with antithyroid drugs. The CDR3 sequence: CASSLSGPVYSPLHF. The CDR3 coding sequence is TGCGCCAGCAGCTTGTCAGGACCAGTTTATTCACCCCTCCACTTT. Filled out from reference TRBV5-1 and TRBJ1-6, the complete variable domain reads KAGVTQTPRYLIKTRGQQVTLSCSPISGHRSVSWYQQTPGQGLQFLFEYFSETQRNKGNFPGRFSGRQFSNSRSEMNVSTLELGDSALYLCASSLSGPVYSPLHFGNGTRLTVT.